This record looks at one TCR beta chain sequence and its context. Antigen: not known. These data belong to a study of T cell responses to AZD1222 COVID-19 vaccine. The V and J ends lost 4 bases and 8 bases respectively, with 14 bases between them. In germline, CDR1 is SQVTM, CDR2 ANQGSEA. The CDR3 covers 12 residues. Using immunoSEQ multiplex PCR, the repertoire was profiled, and TCRdb retains in-frame clones only, with some absent. The sample holds about 170,000 clones, approximately 88% seen once. Broader study findings: Donors skewed white British and female; clonal diversity was possibly underestimated. Epitopes outside B.1.351 and B.1.1.7 mutated regions reportedly drew nearly half of spike TCRs. Spike was spanned by vaccine-associated CD4 TCRs, with dominance at 160-218 and 743-854.

The material was peripheral blood, obtained 28 days after the second AZD1222 dose. This clonotype originated in an adult who received the AZD1222 COVID-19 vaccine. The chain has TRBV29-1 and TRBJ1-1; tentatively, D is TRBD1 (6 bases). The DNA for the CDR3 is TGCAGCGTTGGACAGGCAGCTACGGAAGCTTTCTTT. Translated, it gives CSVGQAATEAFF.